This T cell receptor beta chain was identified during a study of Graves' ophthalmopathy and Graves' hyperthyroidism. Germline V gives CDR1 SGHAT, CDR2 FQNNGV. V lost 5 bases, J lost 0 bases, and 13 bases lay in between. The CDR3 extends over 16 amino acids. The authors amplified TCR beta CDR3 regions from RNA transcripts. RT-PCR was first run with HTBI primers, then multiplex PCR in a second round. Using its own MiXCR run on the multiplex PCR reads, TCRdb lists one record per CDR3 protein. The sample consists of about 1.1 million distinct CDR3 sequences, about 35% of them appearing once. Sequencing used peripheral blood or thyroid tissue (not recorded which). The TCR sequence derives from an adult man with Graves' hyperthyroidism. The V gene is TRBV11-2, the J gene TRBJ1-4; tentatively, D is TRBD1 (5 bases). For the CDR3, the DNA is TGTGCCAGCAGCACATACAAAGGGGCAACTAATGAAAAACTGTTTTTT. It encodes CASSTYKGATNEKLFF. Drawing the rest from reference TRBV11-2 and TRBJ1-4, the complete variable domain is EAGVAQSPRYKIIEKRQSVAFWCNPISGHATLYWYQQILGQGPKLLIQFQNNGVVDDSQLPKDRFSAERLKGVDSTLKIQPAKLEDSAVYLCASSTYKGATNEKLFFGSGTQLSVL.